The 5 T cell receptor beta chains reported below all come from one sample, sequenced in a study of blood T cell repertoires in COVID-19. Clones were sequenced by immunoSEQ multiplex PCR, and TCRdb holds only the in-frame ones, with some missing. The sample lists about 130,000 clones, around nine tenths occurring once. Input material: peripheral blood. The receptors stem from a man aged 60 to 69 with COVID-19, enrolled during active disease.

The DNA for the CDR3 is TGTGCCAGCTCACCGGATAGCGGGAGGGCGGAAGATACGCAGTATTTT. This gives the protein CASSPDSGRAEDTQYF. This sequence joins TRBV18 and TRBJ2-3; 11 bases match TRBD2. CDR1 and CDR2 (germline): KGHSH, LQKENI. Germline trimming cut 3 bases from V and 5 bases from J; bases unmatched to any gene: 7. This CDR3 has 16 amino acids.

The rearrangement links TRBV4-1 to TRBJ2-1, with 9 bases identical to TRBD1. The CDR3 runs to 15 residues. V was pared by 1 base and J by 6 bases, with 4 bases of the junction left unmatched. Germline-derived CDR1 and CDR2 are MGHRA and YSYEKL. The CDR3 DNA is TGCGCCAGCAGCCAAGGGACAGGGGAGGGCAATGAGCAGTTCTTC. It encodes CASSQGTGEGNEQFF.

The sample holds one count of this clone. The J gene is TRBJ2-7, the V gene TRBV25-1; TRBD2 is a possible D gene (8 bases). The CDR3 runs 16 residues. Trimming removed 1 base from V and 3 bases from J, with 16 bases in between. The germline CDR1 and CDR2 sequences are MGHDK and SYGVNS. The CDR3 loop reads CASSESGGGKNYEQYF. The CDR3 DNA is TGTGCCAGCAGTGAATCGGGAGGGGGCAAGAACTACGAGCAGTACTTC.

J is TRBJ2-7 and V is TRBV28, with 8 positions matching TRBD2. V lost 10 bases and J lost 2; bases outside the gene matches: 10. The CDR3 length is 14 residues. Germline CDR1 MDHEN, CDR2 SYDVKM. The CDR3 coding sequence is TGTGCCACCGCTCTCCCGGGAGGGACCTACGAGCAGTACTTC. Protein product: CATALPGGTYEQYF.

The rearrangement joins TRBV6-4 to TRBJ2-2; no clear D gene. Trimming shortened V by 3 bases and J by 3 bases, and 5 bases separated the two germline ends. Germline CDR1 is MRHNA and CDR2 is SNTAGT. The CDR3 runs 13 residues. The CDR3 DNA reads TGTGCCAGCAGTGAGGAGTACACCGGGGAGCTGTTTTTT. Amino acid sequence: CASSEEYTGELFF.